What follows is one T cell receptor beta chain and its context. Only a few counts were recorded for this clone. Its antigen is still unknown. Base quality data are lacking; no much larger clone is found one base away. Each collaborating institution followed its own protocols to collect whole blood in K2EDTA tubes. Collaborator samples were shipped for TCRbeta analysis as frozen whole blood, isolated PBMCs, or DNA extracted from either sample type. This sample was taken from a study of blood T cell repertoires in COVID-19 (dated by TCRdb to about 2020). For context, the study as a whole: Collaborator samples came from the United States, Italy and Spain and covered acute and convalescent phases of COVID-19. Where available, HLA class I and class II types were taken from metadata supplied by the sample provider and were not determined by assay-based typing. The repertoires were made available in a free public database intended to serve as a resource for research on the immune response to SARS-CoV-2. Subjects who had been exposed to COVID-19, were actively infected with it, or had recovered from it provided the deeply sampled blood TCRbeta repertoires that made up the dataset. A de-identified subject ID, COVID-19 status, age in years and sex were almost always included in the sample metadata. The prospective study material was composed of cDNA or gDNA derived from T cells, B-cell-depleted T cells, or PBMCs. The samples were drawn from the first 160 participants of the ongoing ImmuneRACE study and from 1,254 subjects provided by 6 global collaborators.

The paper as a whole reports these results and caveats: Clinical and demographic metadata were provided uncurated, with the amount varying by source and participant.

TCRbeta CDR3 regions were amplified from genomic DNA by means of the immunoSEQ Assay, a bias-controlled multiplex PCR. For the original study's pipeline: The number of nucleated cells in each sample was estimated by amplification of reference gene primers within the assay. To quantify the absolute abundance of each unique TCRbeta CDR3 rearrangement, sequence reads were collapsed and filtered. Productive Simpson clonality was computed per sample as the square root of Simpson's diversity index over productive rearrangements. The source is immuneACCESS, and TCRdb retained only in-frame sequences with V and J called. Part of the clones is not carried over; for the studies checked, unresolved V genes explain less than half of this, and the remainder is unexplained. V, J and clone size reflect that table, while D and trimming were determined from the DNA. This sample gives approximately 130,000 clones in total; just over 75% of them show up just once. The biggest ten clones account for approximately 10% of the sample.

For CDR1 and CDR2, the germline V gene lists KGHDR and SFDVKD. The CDR3 contains 17 residues, cysteine and phenylalanine counted. CDR3 DNA is the only sequence kept; it has 51 bases, read in frame from the first base. Cut back by 1 base and 3 bases, the V and J ends lie 16 bases apart. The chain is assembled from TRBV24-1 and TRBJ2-3; TRBD2 might be the D gene, on 7 matching bases. The sample was peripheral blood. This clonotype originated in a human donor in a cohort sampled during active COVID-19. The sequence in DNA is TGTGCCACCAGTGATTTAAAGGGGGGGATGAGAACAGATACGCAGTATTTT. Translated, it reads CATSDLKGGMRTDTQYF.